In its sample, the clone carrying this TCR beta chain was seen once. Its antigen is not identified. These data come from a study of T cell responses to AZD1222 COVID-19 vaccine. Pooling of second doses given at about 4 or about 12 weeks was done. Produced via immunoSEQ multiplex PCR; TCRdb's table is partial and in-frame only. The sample includes about 110,000 clones, more than 70% of them seen just once. The CDR3 length is 14 residues. The V gene's germline CDR1 is GTSNPN and CDR2 SVGIG (reference sequence). V dropped 3 bases and J dropped 10; count of bases not matched to a gene: 9. Findings and limits, study-wide: Per reports, nearly half of all spike-specific TCRs target regions that are unmutated in variants. Clonal diversity was possibly underestimated, and white British individuals and females predominated among donors. All repertoire sampling was performed exclusively after the peak T cell response.

This clonotype was obtained from an adult who received the AZD1222 COVID-19 vaccine. Sequenced here: peripheral blood, sampled 28 days after the second AZD1222 dose. The genes are TRBV30 and TRBJ1-6; TRBD1 matches at 7 bases. The CDR3 DNA reads as TGTGCCTGGAGCGCAGGACAGGAGGCATCACCCCTCCACTTT. It specifies CAWSAGQEASPLHF.